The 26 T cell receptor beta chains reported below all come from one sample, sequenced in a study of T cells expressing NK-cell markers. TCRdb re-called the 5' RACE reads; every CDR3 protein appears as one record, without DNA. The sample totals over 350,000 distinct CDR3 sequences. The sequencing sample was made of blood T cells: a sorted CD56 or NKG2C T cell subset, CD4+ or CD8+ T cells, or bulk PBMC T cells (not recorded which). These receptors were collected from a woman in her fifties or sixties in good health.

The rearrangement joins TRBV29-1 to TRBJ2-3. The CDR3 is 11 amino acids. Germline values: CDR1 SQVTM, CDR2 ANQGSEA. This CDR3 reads CSGSASDTQYF.

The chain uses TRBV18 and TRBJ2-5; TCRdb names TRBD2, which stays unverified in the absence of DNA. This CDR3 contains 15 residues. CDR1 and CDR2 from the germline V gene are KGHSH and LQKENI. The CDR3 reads CASSTTAGGGETQYF.

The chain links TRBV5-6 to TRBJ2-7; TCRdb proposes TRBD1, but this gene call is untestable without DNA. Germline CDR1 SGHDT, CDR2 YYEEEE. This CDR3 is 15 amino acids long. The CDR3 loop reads CASSFGSKTGGEQYF.

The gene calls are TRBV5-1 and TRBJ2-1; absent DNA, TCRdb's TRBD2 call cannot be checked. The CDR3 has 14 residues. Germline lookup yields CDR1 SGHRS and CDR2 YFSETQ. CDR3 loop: CASSLRAGTDEQFF.

The chain's CDR3 is CASSQRGHNTGELFF. The genes are TRBV3-1 and TRBJ2-2; TCRdb's D gene call, TRBD1, goes unchecked for lack of DNA. The germline V gene has CDR1 LGHDT and CDR2 YNNKEL (reference sequence). The length of the CDR3 is 15 residues.

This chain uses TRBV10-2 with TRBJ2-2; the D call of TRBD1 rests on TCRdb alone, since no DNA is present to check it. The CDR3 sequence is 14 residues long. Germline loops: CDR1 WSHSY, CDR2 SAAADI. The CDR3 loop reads CASRGLPHTGELFF.

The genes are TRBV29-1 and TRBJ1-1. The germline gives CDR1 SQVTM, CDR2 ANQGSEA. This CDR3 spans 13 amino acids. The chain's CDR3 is CSVDTPMNTEAFF.

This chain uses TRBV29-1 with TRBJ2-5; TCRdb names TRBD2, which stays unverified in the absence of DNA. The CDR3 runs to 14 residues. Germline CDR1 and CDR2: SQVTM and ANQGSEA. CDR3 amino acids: CSVAELAGPGAQYF.

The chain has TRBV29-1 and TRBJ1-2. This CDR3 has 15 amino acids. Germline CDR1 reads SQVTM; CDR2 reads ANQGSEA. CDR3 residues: CSVEDRTPSVYGYTF.

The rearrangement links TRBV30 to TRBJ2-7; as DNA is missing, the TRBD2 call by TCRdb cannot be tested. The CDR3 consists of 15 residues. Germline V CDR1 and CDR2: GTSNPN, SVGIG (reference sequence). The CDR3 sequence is CAWSLGPTSNYEQYF.

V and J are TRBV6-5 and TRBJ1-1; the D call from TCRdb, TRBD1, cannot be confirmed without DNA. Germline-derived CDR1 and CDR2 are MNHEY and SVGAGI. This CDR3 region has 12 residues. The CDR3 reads CASTGQGAKTFF.

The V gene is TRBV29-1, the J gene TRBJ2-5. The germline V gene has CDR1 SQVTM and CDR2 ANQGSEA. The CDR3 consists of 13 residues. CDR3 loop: CSVSTGLKRPQYF.

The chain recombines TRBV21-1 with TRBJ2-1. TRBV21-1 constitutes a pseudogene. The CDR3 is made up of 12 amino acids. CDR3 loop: CASHIGQSEQFF.

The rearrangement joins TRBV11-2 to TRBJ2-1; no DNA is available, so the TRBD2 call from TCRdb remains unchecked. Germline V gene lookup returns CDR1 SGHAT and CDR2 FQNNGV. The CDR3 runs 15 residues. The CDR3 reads CASSPGGYGVNEQFF.

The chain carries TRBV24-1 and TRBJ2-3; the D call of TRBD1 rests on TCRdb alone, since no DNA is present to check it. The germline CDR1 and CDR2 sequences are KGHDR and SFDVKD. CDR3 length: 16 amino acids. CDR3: CATSASDRGGTDTQYF.

CDR3 protein: CASSYSALMDGTQYF. The gene calls are TRBV6-5 and TRBJ2-5; the TRBD2 assignment by TCRdb is unverifiable without DNA. CDR1 is MNHEY, CDR2 SVGAGI, per germline. The CDR3 covers 15 residues.

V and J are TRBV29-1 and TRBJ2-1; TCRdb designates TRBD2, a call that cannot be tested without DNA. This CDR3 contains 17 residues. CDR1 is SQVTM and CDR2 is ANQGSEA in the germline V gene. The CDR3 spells CSVEDPTSGRVGNEQFF.

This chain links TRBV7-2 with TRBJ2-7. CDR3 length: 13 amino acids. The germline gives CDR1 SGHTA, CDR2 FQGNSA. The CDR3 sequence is CASSLDVAFEQYF.

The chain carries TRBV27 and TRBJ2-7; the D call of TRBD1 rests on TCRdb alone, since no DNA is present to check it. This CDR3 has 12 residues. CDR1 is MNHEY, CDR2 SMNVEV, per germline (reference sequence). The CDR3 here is CASGAGPGEQYF.

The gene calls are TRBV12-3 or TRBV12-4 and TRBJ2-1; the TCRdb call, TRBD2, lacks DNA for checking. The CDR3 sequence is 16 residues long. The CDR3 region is CASRRTGTSGRGEQFF.

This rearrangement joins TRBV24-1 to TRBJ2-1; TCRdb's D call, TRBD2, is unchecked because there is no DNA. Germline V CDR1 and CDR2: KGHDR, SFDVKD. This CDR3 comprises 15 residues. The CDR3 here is CATSVAGGPGGEQFF.

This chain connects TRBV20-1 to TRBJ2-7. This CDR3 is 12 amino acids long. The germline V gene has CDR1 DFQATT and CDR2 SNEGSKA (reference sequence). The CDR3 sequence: CSARRVSYEQYF.

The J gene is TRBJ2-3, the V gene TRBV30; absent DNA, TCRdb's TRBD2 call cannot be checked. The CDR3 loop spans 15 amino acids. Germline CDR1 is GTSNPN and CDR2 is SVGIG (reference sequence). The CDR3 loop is CAWSHTSGRTDTQYF. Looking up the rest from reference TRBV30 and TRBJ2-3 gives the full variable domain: SQTIHQWPATLVQPVGSPLSLECTVEGTSNPNLYWYRQAAGRGLQLLFYSVGIGQISSEVPQNLSASRPQDRQFILSSKKLLLSDSGFYLCAWSHTSGRTDTQYFGPGTRLTVL.

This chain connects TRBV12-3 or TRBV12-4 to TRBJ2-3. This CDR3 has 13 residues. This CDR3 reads CASRPSRTDTQYF.

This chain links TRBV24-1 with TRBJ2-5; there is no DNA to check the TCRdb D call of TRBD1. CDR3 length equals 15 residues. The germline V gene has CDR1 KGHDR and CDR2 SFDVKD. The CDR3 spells CATSDPTGVGETQYF.

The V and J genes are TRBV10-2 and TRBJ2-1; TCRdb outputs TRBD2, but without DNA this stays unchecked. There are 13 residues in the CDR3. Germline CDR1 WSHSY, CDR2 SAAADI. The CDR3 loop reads CASSPGRAPEQFF.